A selection of T cell receptor beta chains follows, all from one sample in a study of human T cells and chemical hapten exposure. From the RACE reads, TCRdb called clonotypes with MiXCR, one entry per CDR3 protein. The repertoire consists of around 330,000 distinct CDR3 sequences, with around 5% occurring once and the leading ten covering over 7%. Material: whole blood, obtained in connection with sensitization to the hapten diphenylcyclopropenone (DPC). The receptors derive from a woman younger than 35 with alopecia areata. Some clones in this sample may be carry-over from other donors' samples. The CDR3 runs from the conserved cysteine through the conserved F or W. D genes are given only for firm matches. Not every row has a clone size; where given, it reads once, few, many or a size class.

clone size | D gene | J gene | V gene | CDR3 DNA | CDR3 protein
many | NA | TRBJ1-5 | TRBV3-1 | TGTGCCAGCAGCCAAGAGGGACGGTCCAATCAGCCCCAGCATTTT | CASSQEGRSNQPQHF
few | NA | TRBJ2-3 | TRBV5-1 | TGCGCCAGCAGCTTGAGGGGGGGCGAAACAGATACGCAGTATTTT | CASSLRGGETDTQYF
few | TRBD1 | TRBJ1-1 | TRBV6-5 | TGTGCCAGCAGCTTTCCGGGACAGCTGAACACTGAAGCTTTCTTT | CASSFPGQLNTEAFF
few | NA | TRBJ2-2 | TRBV7-2 | TGTGCCAGCAGCCTTGAAATGGACAGCGGGGAGCTGTTTTTT | CASSLEMDSGELFF
many | TRBD1 | TRBJ1-1 | TRBV2 | TGTGCCAGCAGTGATAACAGGGGGCCGGCTGAAGCTTTCTTT | CASSDNRGPAEAFF
many | NA | TRBJ1-2 | TRBV5-5 | TGTGCCAGCAGCTTGACAGGGTTTTATGGCTACACCTTC | CASSLTGFYGYTF
many | NA | TRBJ1-5 | TRBV5-1 | TGCGCCAGTTGGCGGGGGACCCAGCATTTT | CASWRGTQHF
NA | NA | TRBJ2-1 | TRBV3-1 | TGTGCCAGCAGCCTCCCCGGGAGTGAGCAGTTCTTC | CASSLPGSEQFF
many | NA | TRBJ2-5 | TRBV11-2 | TGTGCCAGCAGCTTTTGGGCCCCAGGGAAAGAGACCCAGTACTTC | CASSFWAPGKETQYF
NA | TRBD1 | TRBJ2-5 | TRBV28 | TGTGCCAGCAGTTTTCTCACAGGGGGCGGCCAAGAGACCCAGTACTTC | CASSFLTGGGQETQYF
few | NA | TRBJ1-5 | TRBV7-2 | TGTGCCAGCAGCTTAGGGCAAACCAATCAGCCCCAGCATTTT | CASSLGQTNQPQHF
many | NA | TRBJ1-1 | TRBV5-6 | TGTGCCAGCAGCTTGTCGGACGGTGAGATGAACACTGAAGCTTTCTTT | CASSLSDGEMNTEAFF
few | TRBD1 | TRBJ2-3 | TRBV6-5 | TGTGCCAGCAACAGGGGGGGCACAGATACGCAGTATTTT | CASNRGGTDTQYF
many | TRBD1 | TRBJ1-2 | TRBV28 | TGTGCCAGCGGTGCCGGGACAGGCCTTTATGGCTACACCTTC | CASGAGTGLYGYTF
NA | TRBD1 | TRBJ2-5 | TRBV27 | TGTGCCAGCAGTTTAAGGCCGGGACAGGGTCGTCAAGAGACCCAGTACTTC | CASSLRPGQGRQETQYF
many | NA | TRBJ2-3 | TRBV18 | TGTGCCAGCTCACCATTGCCAGGTAGCACAGATACGCAGTATTTT | CASSPLPGSTDTQYF
many | NA | TRBJ1-2 | TRBV20-1 | TGCAGTGCTAGAGACGCCCTTAGGGAAGGCTACACCTTC | CSARDALREGYTF
NA | TRBD1 | TRBJ1-5 | TRBV5-6 | TGTGCCAGCAGCACCCGACAGGGGACGGGTCAGCCCCAGCATTTT | CASSTRQGTGQPQHF
many | NA | TRBJ1-2 | TRBV29-1 | TGCAGCGGGGAGAGAGGGGCGGAAGGCTACACCTTC | CSGERGAEGYTF
NA | NA | TRBJ1-5 | TRBV4-2 | TGTGCCAGCAGCCAAGATCCAGGCTATGATAATCAGCCCCAGCATTTT | CASSQDPGYDNQPQHF
NA | NA | TRBJ1-5 | TRBV6-2/TRBV6-3 | TGTGCCAGCAGTTACCATAATAGCAATCAGCCCCAGCATTTT | CASSYHNSNQPQHF
few | TRBD2 | TRBJ2-1 | TRBV4-2 | TGTGCCAGCAGCCAGACGACAAGCGGGGGGCGCTACAATGAGCAGTTCTTC | CASSQTTSGGRYNEQFF
NA | NA | TRBJ2-1 | TRBV28 | TGTGCCAGCAGACGGAGAGGGGCATTTTTGACTAATGAGCAGTTCTTC | CASRRRGAFLTNEQFF
NA | NA | TRBJ2-3 | TRBV12-3/TRBV12-4 | TGTGCCAGCAGTTCTAGCAATTGGGGAGATACGCAGTATTTT | CASSSSNWGDTQYF
many | NA | TRBJ1-1 | TRBV11-2 | TGTGCCAGCAGCGAGGCCGGGACATACGCAGCTTTCTTT | CASSEAGTYAAFF
few | NA | TRBJ1-1 | TRBV10-3 | TGTGCCATCAGTTTAGATGGGGGGAACACTGAAGCTTTCTTT | CAISLDGGNTEAFF
few | NA | TRBJ2-1 | TRBV5-1 | TGCGCCAGCAGCATCTTACCGGGGGGCATGGGAAATGAGCAGTTCTTC | CASSILPGGMGNEQFF
few | NA | TRBJ2-1 | TRBV12-3/TRBV12-4 | TGTGCCAGCAGTGTGACAGGCGGGGACAATGAGCAGTTCTTC | CASSVTGGDNEQFF
NA | NA | TRBJ2-3 | TRBV20-1 | TGCAGTGCTAGGGTCCCGGGGGGCCTTGGAGATACGCAGTATTTT | CSARVPGGLGDTQYF
few | TRBD1 | TRBJ1-2 | TRBV20-1 | TGCAGTGCTAGACGCCCGGGACAGGAGACCTACTATGGCTACACCTTC | CSARRPGQETYYGYTF
many | TRBD1 | TRBJ1-2 | TRBV6-2/TRBV6-3 | TGTGCCAGCAGTCAACTATTTCGTCGATCGGGGACAGCGGGTTATGGCTACACCTTC | CASSQLFRRSGTAGYGYTF
NA | TRBD2 | TRBJ2-3 | TRBV29-1 | TGCAGCGTCGCGGGGGATGGGTTTGGGACAGATACGCAGTATTTT | CSVAGDGFGTDTQYF
many | TRBD1 | TRBJ2-2 | TRBV27 | TGTGCCAGCAGTAAAACACAGGGGGTAGGCGGGGAGCTGTTTTTT | CASSKTQGVGGELFF
NA | NA | TRBJ1-1 | TRBV7-2 | TGTGCCAGCAGCTCGTCGGGGGACCCCGGGCGAGCTTTCTTT | CASSSSGDPGRAFF
NA | NA | TRBJ2-3 | TRBV18 | NA | CASSPNFRGPSTDTQYF
NA | NA | TRBJ1-3 | TRBV11-2 | TGTGCCAGCAGCCCCGCGGCCCCTATGGATCTCTCTGGAAACACCATATATTTT | CASSPAAPMDLSGNTIYF
many | TRBD1 | TRBJ2-3 | TRBV20-1 | TGCAGTGCTAGAGATCCGGGACAGGGGCGCACAGATACGCAGTATTTT | CSARDPGQGRTDTQYF
many | TRBD1 | TRBJ2-7 | TRBV7-9 | TGTGCCAGCAGCTTAGGGCAGGGGGCCCACGAGCAGTACTTC | CASSLGQGAHEQYF
many | TRBD1 | TRBJ1-6 | TRBV14 | TGTGCCAGCACCGGACAGGGGCATAATTCACCCCTCCACTTT | CASTGQGHNSPLHF
few | NA | TRBJ2-6 | TRBV9 | TGTGCCAGCAGCGTAGTCGGCCATTCTGGGGCCAACGTCCTGACTTTC | CASSVVGHSGANVLTF
many | TRBD1 | TRBJ1-1 | TRBV11-1 | TGTGCCAGCAGCAATGACAGGGAAGGGCGCTACACTGAAGCTTTCTTT | CASSNDREGRYTEAFF
few | TRBD1 | TRBJ2-7 | TRBV5-1 | TGCGCCAGCAGCTGGAACAGGGGGGCTAGGGACGAGCAGTACTTC | CASSWNRGARDEQYF
many | TRBD2 | TRBJ2-3 | TRBV7-2 | TGTGCCAGCAGCTTAGTACGGGGGGGCCGTACAGATACGCAGTATTTT | CASSLVRGGRTDTQYF
many | TRBD1 | TRBJ1-6 | TRBV29-1 | TGCAGCGTTGGGCAGGGGGATTCACCCCTCCACTTT | CSVGQGDSPLHF
many | NA | TRBJ2-3 | TRBV6-5 | TGTGCATCGGGGGAGCCGAGCACAGATACGCAGTATTTT | CASGEPSTDTQYF
few | NA | TRBJ2-5 | TRBV2 | TGTGCCAGCAGATCACAATCCAGAGAGACCCAGTACTTC | CASRSQSRETQYF
NA | TRBD2 | TRBJ2-6 | TRBV7-6 | TGTGCCAGCAGCCCTCTTGGCGGGGGCTCTGGGGCCAACGTCCTGACTTTC | CASSPLGGGSGANVLTF
few | NA | TRBJ1-2 | TRBV5-1 | TGCGCCAGCAGCTTTTTTACAGCGGGGATCGGCTACACCTTC | CASSFFTAGIGYTF
NA | NA | TRBJ2-7 | TRBV7-2 | TGTGCCAGCAGCTTATCTTCGGGGGCTCAGACCTACGAGCAGTACTTC | CASSLSSGAQTYEQYF
few | NA | TRBJ1-1 | TRBV20-1 | TGCAGTGCGCGACAGCCTACTGAAGCTTTCTTT | CSARQPTEAFF